Here is one TCR beta chain with its context. This PCR relied on a set of 60 Vbeta primers and 13 Jbeta primers. Method: immunoSEQ multiplex PCR; TCRdb's copy keeps in-frame clones and lacks some. Among 110,000 to 150,000 clones listed, roughly three quarters were seen once. The data were obtained in a study of cytomegalovirus exposure and HLA in healthy donors. V was cut by 1 base and J by 4 bases, with 8 bases left in between. This CDR3 has 15 amino acids. CDR1 and CDR2 (germline): SEHNR, FQNEAQ (reference sequence). The sample was PBMCs. This receptor was identified in a woman aged 25 to 39 in good health and CMV-seronegative. The rearrangement uses TRBV7-9 and TRBJ2-6; a possible D gene is TRBD2 (5 bases). CDR3 protein: CASSLVRAGANVLTF. The CDR3 DNA is TGTGCCAGCAGCTTAGTGAGGGCCGGGGCCAACGTCCTGACTTTC. Drawing the rest from reference TRBV7-9 and TRBJ2-6, the complete variable domain is DTGVSQNPRHKITKRGQNVTFRCDPISEHNRLYWYRQTLGQGPEFLTYFQNEAQLEKSRLLSDRFSAERPKGSFSTLEIQRTEQGDSAMYLCASSLVRAGANVLTFGAGSRLTVL.